This TCR beta chain was recovered during a study of CD8 T cells in ankylosing spondylitis (TCRdb year 2017). With regard to the full study: The study set out to find disease-linked TCR variants by profiling T cell receptor beta repertoires in ankylosing spondylitis patients and healthy donors. The full study cohort was made up of 25 ankylosing spondylitis patients and 108 healthy donors. Samples of peripheral blood were taken, and for ankylosing spondylitis patients, synovial fluid was collected as well.

Data came from an Illumina HiSeq 2500. TCR beta libraries were prepared by quantitative 5'-RACE with molecular barcodes. In the paper's pipeline: To identify disease-linked TCR variants, a new computational method was used, one built on a probabilistic model of VDJ rearrangement. TCRdb reprocessing: public reads trimmed at Q25 with fastp, clones called with MiXCR, in-frame beta chains kept. Each record represents a unique CDR3 protein, reported with the most common genes and DNA among its rows. TCRdb's processing, not the authors', yielded these V and J calls. This sample gives approximately 540,000 distinct CDR3 sequences in total; about 13% of them show up just once. The top ten clones comprise 6.8% of the sample. In this sample, this clonotype turned up many times. Its cognate antigen has yet to be identified. Base qualities are not provided; no much larger clone lies one nucleotide away. The cysteine opens and the phenylalanine closes a CDR3 of 14 amino acids. Only CDR3 DNA remains: 42 bases, in frame from the first base. A distance of 14 bases separates the germline ends of V and J, which lose 5 bases and 4 bases respectively. The germline V gene sets CDR1 to MGHRA and CDR2 to YSYEKL.

Study-wide conclusions, independent of this receptor: According to the report, matched synovial fluid samples from ankylosing spondylitis patients were significantly enriched for the disease-linked clones. Some motif variants had previously been reported in the synovial fluid and blood of reactive arthritis patients, which suggests shared mechanisms of disease initiation. A CD8+ phenotype was shown by the disease-linked clones, which were found at relatively low frequencies in peripheral blood. Blood from ankylosing spondylitis patients appeared to be characterized by a TCR beta motif made up of 8 or 9 highly homologous amino acid variants.

The sequence derives from a male donor with ankylosing spondylitis. The rearrangement combines TRBV4-1 with TRBJ2-5; TRBD1 is perhaps the D gene, given 6 matching bases. The specimen sequenced was blood, either unsorted or a sorted T cell fraction (not recorded which). CDR3 region: CASSSVGALETQYF. Read as DNA, the sequence is TGCGCCAGCAGCTCGGTGGGGGCCTTAGAGACCCAGTACTTC.